This is a list of T cell receptor beta chains from one sample in a study of regulatory T cells in long-lasting Graves disease. TCRdb ran MiXCR on the multiplex PCR reads and lists one entry per CDR3 protein. The data contain 580,000 or so distinct CDR3 sequences, roughly 15% of them singletons. These data also formed part of another study, on T cells in Graves' hyperthyroidism and ophthalmopathy.

Here the sequenced sample was peripheral blood mononuclear cells (PBMCs), taken at new diagnosis, from a patient treated with antithyroid drugs. All receptors derive from a man younger than 30 with Graves disease. The CDR3 runs from the conserved cysteine through the conserved F or W. Fields, in order: V gene, D gene, clone size, J gene, CDR3 protein, CDR3 DNA. The D gene is left open where the match is weak. A row's size may be missing; if present it is once, few, many or a size class.

V: TRBV7-9; D: .; size: .; J: TRBJ2-1; CDR3: CASSRRDKVSNEQFF; DNA: TGTGCCAGCAGCCGTAGGGACAAAGTGAGCAATGAGCAGTTCTTC
V: TRBV11-2; D: .; size: many; J: TRBJ1-1; CDR3: CASSTTPGPGDTEAFF; DNA: TGTGCCAGCAGCACCACCCCTGGCCCCGGGGACACTGAAGCTTTCTTT
V: TRBV12-3/TRBV12-4; D: .; size: many; J: TRBJ2-5; CDR3: CASSQGQPIQETQYF; DNA: TGTGCCAGCAGCCAAGGACAGCCGATTCAAGAGACCCAGTACTTC
V: TRBV28; D: .; size: many; J: TRBJ1-5; CDR3: CASNVEPSNQPQHF; DNA: TGTGCCAGCAACGTTGAGCCTAGCAATCAGCCCCAGCATTTT
V: TRBV27; D: TRBD1; size: .; J: TRBJ2-7; CDR3: CASSLRTGVIQSMYEQYF; DNA: TGTGCCAGCAGTTTACGGACAGGGGTTATTCAGTCAATGTACGAGCAGTACTTC
V: TRBV9; D: TRBD2; size: few; J: TRBJ2-5; CDR3: CASSGIAPLAGVRETQYF; DNA: TGTGCCAGCAGCGGGATTGCCCCCCTAGCGGGAGTTCGGGAGACCCAGTACTTC
V: TRBV19; D: TRBD2; size: .; J: TRBJ2-1; CDR3: CASRAGTSDYNEQFF; DNA: TGTGCCAGTAGGGCCGGGACTAGCGACTACAATGAGCAGTTCTTC
V: TRBV7-3; D: TRBD2; size: many; J: TRBJ2-1; CDR3: CASSLRVRPSGYNEQFF; DNA: TGTGCCAGCAGCTTGAGGGTGCGCCCTAGCGGCTACAATGAGCAGTTCTTC
V: TRBV12-3/TRBV12-4; D: TRBD1; size: many; J: TRBJ2-1; CDR3: CASSFRGRGRRMFF; DNA: TGTGCCAGCAGTTTTCGAGGCAGGGGGCGCCGTATGTTCTTC
V: TRBV9; D: TRBD2; size: .; J: TRBJ2-7; CDR3: CASSPRGAGDEQYF; DNA: TGTGCCAGCAGCCCCCGGGGAGCGGGAGACGAGCAGTACTTC
V: TRBV20-1; D: TRBD2; size: few; J: TRBJ2-3; CDR3: CSAPRPSGSLDTQYF; DNA: TGCAGTGCCCCACGTCCTAGCGGGAGTCTGGATACGCAGTATTTT
V: TRBV5-1; D: TRBD2; size: .; J: TRBJ2-2; CDR3: CASSLGATSATGELFF; DNA: TGCGCCAGCAGCTTGGGGGCCACTAGCGCCACCGGGGAGCTGTTTTTT
V: TRBV27; D: .; size: few; J: TRBJ2-5; CDR3: CASSLMGDSETQYF; DNA: TGTGCCAGCAGTTTGATGGGGGATTCAGAGACCCAGTACTTC
V: TRBV30; D: .; size: many; J: TRBJ2-5; CDR3: CAYHRAQETQYF; DNA: TGTGCCTACCATCGGGCACAAGAGACCCAGTACTTC
V: TRBV30; D: TRBD1; size: many; J: TRBJ1-1; CDR3: CAWSGTGDTEAFF; DNA: TGTGCCTGGAGTGGGACAGGGGACACTGAAGCTTTCTTT
V: TRBV5-1; D: TRBD1; size: many; J: TRBJ1-4; CDR3: CASSLQQGAGEKLFF; DNA: TGCGCCAGCAGCTTACAGCAGGGGGCCGGAGAAAAACTGTTTTTT
V: TRBV9; D: TRBD1; size: .; J: TRBJ2-7; CDR3: CASSPRTGDVGRFYEQYF; DNA: TGTGCCAGCAGCCCGAGGACAGGGGACGTGGGTAGATTCTACGAGCAGTACTTC
V: TRBV27; D: .; size: many; J: TRBJ1-6; CDR3: CASSPLVGGSPLHF; DNA: TGTGCCAGCAGTCCCCTGGTTGGCGGGTCACCCCTCCACTTT
V: TRBV28; D: TRBD1; size: .; J: TRBJ1-1; CDR3: CASSLPRQGRAFF; DNA: TGTGCCAGCAGTTTACCCCGACAGGGCCGAGCTTTCTTT
V: TRBV15; D: TRBD2; size: .; J: TRBJ2-3; CDR3: CATSRDWAFSGSAADTQYF; DNA: TGTGCCACCAGCAGAGATTGGGCATTTAGCGGGAGCGCAGCAGATACGCAGTATTTT
V: TRBV20-1; D: .; size: many; J: TRBJ2-1; CDR3: CSAVGSSATYNEQFF; DNA: TGCAGTGCTGTAGGCTCCTCTGCGACTTACAATGAGCAGTTCTTC
V: TRBV28; D: TRBD1; size: many; J: TRBJ2-7; CDR3: CASSFPGGRDRLNF; DNA: TGTGCCAGCAGTTTCCCTGGGGGCCGGGACAGATTAAACTTC
V: TRBV27; D: .; size: .; J: TRBJ2-1; CDR3: CASSLGGAEQFF; DNA: TGTGCCAGCAGTTTGGGTGGGGCTGAGCAGTTCTTC
V: TRBV6-9; D: TRBD2; size: many; J: TRBJ2-5; CDR3: CASSYGISGMETQYF; DNA: TGTGCCAGCAGTTACGGGATCAGCGGGATGGAGACCCAGTACTTC
V: TRBV9; D: .; size: .; J: TRBJ2-2; CDR3: CASSVVPMGGNTGELFF; DNA: TGTGCCAGCAGCGTAGTCCCCATGGGGGGGAACACCGGGGAGCTGTTTTTT
V: TRBV20-1; D: .; size: many; J: TRBJ1-1; CDR3: CSATRQGMNTEAFF; DNA: TGCAGTGCTACACGCCAGGGGATGAACACTGAAGCTTTCTTT
V: TRBV20-1; D: .; size: .; J: TRBJ1-6; CDR3: CSASRGSGNSPLHF; DNA: TGCAGTGCTAGCCGGGGCTCGGGGAATTCACCCCTCCACTTT
V: TRBV6-5; D: .; size: many; J: TRBJ2-1; CDR3: CASSYSLTGYNEQFF; DNA: TGTGCCAGCAGTTACTCGCTAACCGGGTACAATGAGCAGTTCTTC
V: TRBV10-2; D: .; size: many; J: TRBJ2-3; CDR3: CASSDGGGGADTQYF; DNA: TGCGCCAGCAGTGATGGGGGAGGTGGCGCAGATACGCAGTATTTT
V: TRBV20-1; D: TRBD1; size: .; J: TRBJ1-5; CDR3: CGARDRVSNQPQHF; DNA: TGCGGTGCTAGAGACAGGGTGAGCAATCAGCCCCAGCATTTT
V: TRBV11-3; D: TRBD2; size: .; J: TRBJ2-1; CDR3: CASSRVLAGEPFTEQFF; DNA: TGTGCCAGCAGCCGCGTACTAGCGGGTGAGCCGTTCACAGAGCAGTTCTTC
V: TRBV5-1; D: .; size: .; J: TRBJ2-1; CDR3: CASSLGGCYNEQFF; DNA: TGCGCCAGCAGCTTGGGGGGGTGCTACAATGAGCAGTTCTTC
V: TRBV7-7; D: TRBD2; size: .; J: TRBJ2-1; CDR3: CASSPGALAGGSEQFF; DNA: TGTGCTAGCAGCCCCGGAGCACTAGCGGGAGGTAGTGAGCAGTTCTTC
V: TRBV12-3/TRBV12-4; D: .; size: .; J: TRBJ2-3; CDR3: CASSLGGTGTQYF; DNA: TGTGCCAGCAGTTTAGGGGGCACAGGTACGCAGTATTTT
V: TRBV6-1; D: .; size: many; J: TRBJ1-2; CDR3: CASSLQGPHGYTF; DNA: TGTGCCAGCAGTCTACAGGGTCCCCATGGCTACACCTTC
V: TRBV7-2; D: .; size: many; J: TRBJ1-2; CDR3: CASSSQSGTSSYYTF; DNA: TGTGCCAGCAGCTCACAATCCGGGACATCATCGTACTACACCTTC
V: TRBV30; D: .; size: many; J: TRBJ1-1; CDR3: CAWSMQENTEAFF; DNA: TGTGCCTGGAGTATGCAGGAGAACACTGAAGCTTTCTTT
V: TRBV19; D: TRBD2; size: many; J: TRBJ2-1; CDR3: CASSIGWTSSEQFF; DNA: TGTGCCAGTAGTATAGGTTGGACTAGCAGTGAGCAGTTCTTC
V: TRBV12-3/TRBV12-4; D: .; size: .; J: TRBJ2-1; CDR3: CASSPSGWQFF; DNA: TGTGCCAGCAGCCCCTCGGGTTGGCAGTTCTTC
V: TRBV7-9; D: .; size: few; J: TRBJ2-1; CDR3: CASSLGRVNEQFF; DNA: TGTGCCAGCAGCTTAGGTAGGGTCAATGAGCAGTTCTTC
V: TRBV4-1; D: .; size: few; J: TRBJ2-3; CDR3: CASSLFQGRGSDTQYF; DNA: TGCGCCAGCAGCCTATTTCAGGGCAGGGGTTCAGATACGCAGTATTTT
V: TRBV9; D: TRBD2; size: .; J: TRBJ2-1; CDR3: CASSVVSGRNEQFF; DNA: TGTGCCAGCAGCGTTGTTAGCGGGAGAAATGAGCAGTTCTTC
V: TRBV20-1; D: .; size: few; J: TRBJ2-6; CDR3: CSARHSGKPNVLTF; DNA: TGCAGTGCTAGACATTCAGGGAAACCCAACGTCCTGACTTTC
V: TRBV5-1; D: .; size: .; J: TRBJ2-1; CDR3: CASTPQGLNEQFF; DNA: TGCGCCAGCACCCCCCAAGGTCTAAATGAGCAGTTCTTC
V: TRBV12-3/TRBV12-4; D: TRBD2; size: many; J: TRBJ2-1; CDR3: CASGRASSYNEQFF; DNA: TGTGCCAGCGGGAGGGCAAGCTCCTACAATGAGCAGTTCTTC
V: TRBV6-2/TRBV6-3; D: .; size: few; J: TRBJ2-7; CDR3: CASSSDYKQYF; DNA: TGTGCCAGCAGTTCAGACTACAAGCAGTACTTC
V: TRBV19; D: .; size: few; J: TRBJ1-5; CDR3: CASSITLNQPQHF; DNA: TGTGCCAGTAGTATCACATTAAATCAGCCCCAGCATTTT
V: TRBV5-1; D: TRBD2; size: .; J: TRBJ2-1; CDR3: CASSSQQSSGRPYNEQFF; DNA: TGCGCCAGCAGCTCACAACAATCTAGCGGGAGGCCATACAATGAGCAGTTCTTC